A selection of T cell receptor beta chains follows, all from one sample in a study of cytomegalovirus exposure and HLA in healthy donors. The method was immunoSEQ multiplex PCR; TCRdb's version includes in-frame clones alone and lacks a portion of them. Of 99,000 or so clones in the sample, under 85% were seen once. Sequencing was performed on PBMCs. Receptors originate from a man aged 25-45 years in good health and CMV-seronegative. Both conserved end residues are part of each CDR3. The D gene is left open where the match is weak. Clone size, where shown, is once, few, many, or a class for clones that have expanded.

v_gene	d_gene	j_gene	abundance	CDR3nt	CDR3aa
TRBV7-9	TRBD2	TRBJ2-1	.	TGTGCCAGCAGCTTAGCTTGGATGCTAGCGGGAGCTGTCTACAATGAGCAGTTCTTC	CASSLAWMLAGAVYNEQFF
TRBV30	.	TRBJ2-2	few	TGTGCCTGGAGTGTGTTGAGCGGAGGAGCCGGGGAGCTGTTTTTT	CAWSVLSGGAGELFF
TRBV4-1	.	TRBJ1-5	.	TGCGCCAGCAGCCAAGCAGGTCCCCAGCCCCAGCATTTT	CASSQAGPQPQHF
TRBV4-3	.	TRBJ2-1	.	TGCGCCAGCAGCCAAGGGAGGGATGGGGAGCAGTTCTTC	CASSQGRDGEQFF
TRBV4-2	.	TRBJ1-1	.	TGTGCCAGCAGCCAAGAACTCGGGGGGGGCACTGAAGCTTTCTTT	CASSQELGGGTEAFF
TRBV19	.	TRBJ1-1	.	TGTGCCACGGGCCAGGGTGTAACTGAAGCTTTCTTT	CATGQGVTEAFF
TRBV5-5	.	TRBJ1-1	.	TGTGCCAGCAGCGCCGGAGGGGGGGCGGTTGGGACTGAAGCTTTCTTT	CASSAGGGAVGTEAFF
TRBV27	TRBD1	TRBJ2-7	once	TGTGCCAGCAGCCCATACATAGGGACAGGAGCCTACGAGCAGTACTTC	CASSPYIGTGAYEQYF
TRBV27	TRBD2	TRBJ2-3	.	TGTGCCAGCCGGGGGACTAACACAGATACGCAGTATTTT	CASRGTNTDTQYF
TRBV29-1	.	TRBJ2-3	.	TGCAGCGTTGGACAGTTTGCAGATACGCAGTATTTT	CSVGQFADTQYF
TRBV7-9	.	TRBJ1-2	.	TGTGCCAGCAGTCCGCCGGGGGATTGGTATGGCTACACCTTC	CASSPPGDWYGYTF
TRBV5-6	.	TRBJ1-6	.	TGTGCCAGCAGCTTGTTGGGGGCAGGGAATTCACCCCTCCACTTT	CASSLLGAGNSPLHF
TRBV4-1	TRBD1	TRBJ2-7	.	TGCGCCAGCAGCCAAGATTCGGACAGGAATACCTACGAGCAGTACTTC	CASSQDSDRNTYEQYF
TRBV6-1	TRBD2	TRBJ2-3	once	TGTGCCAGCAGTGAAGCGGCGGGAGGGGGAGATACGCAGTATTTT	CASSEAAGGGDTQYF
TRBV4-1	TRBD1	TRBJ2-5	few	TGCGCCAGCAGCCTCGACCGGAACAGGGGAAGGGGAGAGACCCAGTACTTC	CASSLDRNRGRGETQYF
TRBV5-1	.	TRBJ2-7	once	TGCGCCAGCAGCAGGTTCGGGGAGACTAACTCCTACGAGCAGTACTTC	CASSRFGETNSYEQYF
TRBV5-8	TRBD1	TRBJ2-2	.	TGTGCCAGCAGCATGTCGGACAGGGGATGGGCCGGGGAGCTGTTTTTT	CASSMSDRGWAGELFF
TRBV7-9	TRBD1	TRBJ2-4	.	TGTGCCAGCAGCTCACCGGGACAGGGATCCAAAAACATTCAGTACTTC	CASSSPGQGSKNIQYF
TRBV2	.	TRBJ2-7	.	TGTGCCAGCAGTTCAGGGCCCTACGAGCAGTACTTC	CASSSGPYEQYF
TRBV2	TRBD1	TRBJ1-4	.	TGTGCCAGCACCGCTCAGGGGGCAGGCGAAAAACTGTTTTTT	CASTAQGAGEKLFF
TRBV27	.	TRBJ2-2	.	TGTGCCAGCAGTTTATATTCAGGGAACACCGGGGAGCTGTTTTTT	CASSLYSGNTGELFF
TRBV21-1	.	TRBJ1-5	.	TGTGCCAGCAGCAAACAGGGGGCGATGCGCAATCAGCCCCAGCATTTT	CASSKQGAMRNQPQHF
TRBV5-6	TRBD1	TRBJ2-5	.	TGTGCCAGCAGCTGGAGAGGACAGGGATGGCAAGAGACCCAGTACTTC	CASSWRGQGWQETQYF